These 26 T cell receptor beta chains originate from one sample sequenced in a study of Ad26.COV2.S vaccination and SARS-CoV-2 variants. Sequencing used immunoSEQ multiplex PCR; TCRdb keeps in-frame clones, though not all of them. The repertoire holds around 450,000 clones, with roughly 87% as singletons. Documented treatment: over 15 received Ad26.COV2.S at low or high dose, single or two shots; 5 received placebo; per-sample allocation not given. After the first vaccine or placebo injection, samples were drawn on day 63. The source was peripheral blood, collected in a trial of Ad26.COV2.S vaccine versus placebo. These receptor sequences come from a person aged 18 to 59 who received the Ad26.COV2.S COVID-19 vaccine or a placebo.

This chain joins TRBV7-2 and TRBJ1-2; 8 nucleotides agree with TRBD1. Germline assignment: CDR1 SGHTA and CDR2 FQGNSA. The CDR3 runs 15 residues. With V trimmed by 5 bases and J by 7 bases, 12 bases remained unmatched. The CDR3 sequence: CASSLNQGAYSGYTF. Written as DNA, the CDR3 is TGTGCCAGCAGCCTAAACCAGGGGGCGTACAGTGGCTACACCTTC.

V usage is TRBV11-3 and J usage is TRBJ2-7, with D possibly TRBD2 on 6 matching bases. The CDR3 totals 13 residues. Germline CDR1 is SGHNT and CDR2 is YENEEA. V lost 8 bases, J lost 2 bases, and 13 bases lay in between. CDR3 sequence reads: CASPGRRTYEQYF. DNA of the CDR3: TGTGCCAGCCCGGGGAGGAGGACCTACGAGCAGTACTTC.

This chain uses TRBV10-3 with TRBJ1-2; 9 bases line up with TRBD1. The germline V gene has CDR1 ENHRY and CDR2 SYGVKD. This CDR3 is 13 amino acids long. V trimming: 6 bases; J trimming: 8 bases; junction bases outside the gene matches: 7. CDR3 region: CAIRDRGLIGYTF. The CDR3 DNA sequence: TGTGCCATCAGGGACAGGGGCCTTATCGGCTACACCTTC.

This clone was observed a single time. V usage is TRBV6-1 and J usage is TRBJ2-2; either TRBD1 or TRBD2 may supply D (6 bases each). The CDR3 length is 16 residues. Germline CDR1 is MNHNS and CDR2 is SASEGT. V gave up 1 base and J gave up 3 bases, with 12 bases separating them. CDR3 protein: CASSEVGGPYTGELFF. CDR3 in DNA: TGTGCCAGCAGTGAAGTTGGGGGGCCTTACACCGGGGAGCTGTTTTTT.

The chain couples TRBV9 to TRBJ2-7; 12 bases fit TRBD2. V shed 3 bases and J 6 bases; nucleotides not matched to a gene: 7. The germline V gene encodes CDR1 SGDLS and CDR2 YYNGEE. The CDR3 has 15 residues. The CDR3 DNA reads as TGTGCCAGCAGCGCTAGCGGGAGGGCCCCCAGCGAGCAGTACTTC. The encoded protein is CASSASGRAPSEQYF.

The chain recombines TRBV10-3 with TRBJ2-7; 8 positions agree with TRBD1. The CDR3 loop spans 14 amino acids. Losses at the gene ends were 4 bases for V and 2 bases for J; bases not matched to a gene: 4. Germline V gene data show CDR1 as ENHRY and CDR2 as SYGVKD. The CDR3 DNA reads as TGTGCCATCAGTGCGGACAGGGATACCTACGAGCAGTACTTC. This gives the protein CAISADRDTYEQYF.

V gene TRBV27 combines with J gene TRBJ2-1, with D perhaps matching TRBD2 (5 bases). Per germline, CDR1 MNHEY and CDR2 SMNVEV (reference sequence). With 2 bases removed from V and 0 bases from J, the gap between germline ends came to 8 bases. The CDR3 runs 15 residues. CDR3 DNA: TGTGCCAGCAGTTTAAGAGGGAGCTCCTACAATGAGCAGTTCTTC. Residues: CASSLRGSSYNEQFF.

This chain connects TRBV28 to TRBJ2-7; 9 bases agree with TRBD2. V was pared by 4 bases and J by 3 bases, with 10 bases of the junction left unmatched. CDR3 size: 16 residues. From germline, CDR1 is MDHEN and CDR2 SYDVKM. The CDR3 coding sequence is TGTGCCAGCAGTTCCGTACTAGCGGGTGAGCGCTACGAGCAGTACTTC. Its protein product is CASSSVLAGERYEQYF.

This rearrangement joins TRBV18 to TRBJ2-5; D remains unclear. V dropped 2 bases and J dropped 5 bases, with 12 bases sitting between them. CDR3 length equals 14 residues. Germline assignment: CDR1 KGHSH and CDR2 LQKENI. This CDR3 is CASSPAWVRETQYF. The CDR3 DNA sequence: TGTGCCAGCTCACCAGCTTGGGTTAGGGAGACCCAGTACTTC.

This chain joins TRBV28 and TRBJ2-4, with D perhaps TRBD1 (6 bases). Trimming took 5 bases from V and 16 from J, leaving 15 bases between them. The CDR3 covers 11 residues. Germline loops: CDR1 MDHEN, CDR2 SYDVKM. The CDR3 bases are TGTGCCAGCAGTCTCCCGGGACAAGTCTACTTC. Translating it yields CASSLPGQVYF.

This chain connects TRBV28 to TRBJ2-1; D perhaps matches TRBD2 (6 bases). The CDR3 is 16 amino acids. With 4 bases removed from V and 5 bases from J, the gap between germline ends came to 18 bases. Germline V gene data show CDR1 as MDHEN and CDR2 as SYDVKM. The CDR3 loop reads CASSSSGAFSHNEQFF. CDR3 DNA: TGTGCCAGCAGTTCCTCGGGAGCCTTTTCCCACAATGAGCAGTTCTTC.

V usage is TRBV11-1 and J usage is TRBJ2-2; the D gene is possibly TRBD1 (6 bases). This CDR3 comprises 15 residues. Germline-derived CDR1 and CDR2 are SGHAT and FQDESV (reference sequence). Trimming took 6 bases from V and 6 from J, leaving 17 bases between them. The CDR3 reads CASSLGTGSPGELFF. The CDR3 bases are TGTGCCAGCAGTCTCGGAACAGGGTCCCCCGGGGAGCTGTTTTTT. Full variable domain (remainder filled in from reference TRBV11-1 and TRBJ2-2): EAEVAQSPRYKITEKSQAVAFWCDPISGHATLYWYRQILGQGPELLVQFQDESVVDDSQLPKDRFSAERLKGVDSTLKIQPAELGDSAMYLCASSLGTGSPGELFFGEGSRLTVL.

This chain links TRBV5-1 with TRBJ1-2; the D is unclear. The CDR3 spans 14 residues. Germline-derived CDR1 and CDR2 are SGHRS and YFSETQ. V lost 0 bases, J lost 6 bases, and 12 bases lay in between. This CDR3 reads CASSLDGYRNGYTF. CDR3 coding DNA: TGCGCCAGCAGCTTGGATGGGTATCGAAATGGCTACACCTTC.

This clone was seen a handful of times. The rearrangement links TRBV7-9 to TRBJ1-6; 10 nucleotides align to TRBD1. This CDR3 is 15 amino acids long. Per germline, CDR1 SEHNR and CDR2 FQNEAQ (reference sequence). Trimming took 5 bases from V and 7 from J; bases not matched to a gene: 5. In nucleotides, the CDR3 is TGTGCCAGCAGCCCTCCGGGACAGGGGAATTCACCCCTCCACTTT. This translates into CASSPPGQGNSPLHF.

V and J are TRBV9 and TRBJ2-5; the D is unclear. Germline V gives CDR1 SGDLS, CDR2 YYNGEE. CDR3 length: 13 residues. V lost 2 bases to trimming and J lost 1 base, with 6 bases between them. CDR3 in amino acids: CASSVGVQETQYF. The CDR3, as DNA: TGTGCCAGCAGCGTTGGGGTCCAAGAGACCCAGTACTTC.

The V and J genes are TRBV19 and TRBJ2-6; D assignment may be TRBD1 or TRBD2 (5 bases each). The CDR3 runs to 19 residues. V was shortened by 7 bases and J by 4 bases, with 26 bases between the two germline ends. Germline CDR1 LNHDA, CDR2 SQIVND (reference sequence). This CDR3 is CASNPKPPAEGAGANVLTF. The CDR3 DNA is TGTGCCAGTAACCCAAAGCCTCCAGCGGAAGGGGCGGGGGCCAACGTCCTGACTTTC.

The chain joins TRBV5-1 to TRBJ1-1, with 7 positions matching TRBD1. CDR3 length: 15 residues. V lost 1 base, J lost 4 bases, and 7 bases stayed unmatched. Germline V lookup: CDR1 SGHRS, CDR2 YFSETQ. Here the CDR3 DNA reads TGCGCCAGCAGCTTGAGAGGGGGCATTGGCACTGAAGCTTTCTTT. It is translated as CASSLRGGIGTEAFF.

This clone appeared once. The rearrangement uses TRBV28 and TRBJ2-5; 12 nucleotides align to TRBD1. The germline V gene has CDR1 MDHEN and CDR2 SYDVKM. The CDR3 consists of 15 residues. Trimming at V came to 7 bases and at J to 5 bases, leaving 8 bases not matched to a gene. CDR3 region: CASTRDRGRAETQYF. CDR3 coding DNA: TGTGCCAGCACCCGGGACAGGGGGCGCGCGGAGACCCAGTACTTC.

This clone was observed once. The rearrangement uses TRBV2 and TRBJ2-5; D unresolved. CDR1 is SNHLY, CDR2 FYNNEI, per germline. The V end was cut by 1 base, the J end by 5 bases, with 14 bases between. The CDR3 consists of 15 residues. The CDR3 loop reads CASSEGLVTLETQYF. CDR3 DNA: TGTGCCAGCAGTGAAGGCCTGGTGACCCTCGAGACCCAGTACTTC.

The gene calls are TRBV6-5 and TRBJ1-6; TRBD1 agrees at 8 bases. CDR3 length equals 15 residues. Trimming took 0 bases from V and 8 from J; bases not matched to a gene: 3. Looked up from germline, CDR1 is MNHEY and CDR2 is SVGAGI. This CDR3 is CASSYSPTGDSPLHF. In DNA form, the CDR3 reads TGTGCCAGCAGTTACTCGCCGACAGGGGATTCACCCCTCCACTTT.

The rearrangement joins TRBV30 to TRBJ2-7; D possibly corresponds to TRBD2 (5 bases). CDR1 GTSNPN and CDR2 SVGIG come from the germline V gene (reference sequence). V lost 4 bases to trimming and J lost 5 bases, with 9 bases between them. The CDR3 extends over 11 amino acids. The CDR3 sequence: CAWKEVDEQYF. CDR3 DNA sequence: TGTGCCTGGAAGGAGGTTGACGAGCAGTACTTC.

The rearrangement joins TRBV20-1 to TRBJ2-7; D unclear. The germline V gene encodes CDR1 DFQATT and CDR2 SNEGSKA (reference sequence). Trimming cost V 6 bases and J 2 bases, with 8 bases left between them. This CDR3 is 11 amino acids long. CDR3 sequence reads: CSAAVTYEQYF. The CDR3 bases are TGCAGTGCGGCCGTTACCTACGAGCAGTACTTC.

The DNA for the CDR3 is TGTGCCAGCAGCGGATTAACTAGCGGGATCTATGAGCAGTTCTTC. Its protein product is CASSGLTSGIYEQFF. The chain joins TRBV5-8 to TRBJ2-1; 10 positions agree with TRBD2. Germline V CDR1 and CDR2: SGHTS, YDEGEE. The trim removed 4 bases at V and 8 bases at J, leaving 9 bases unmatched. The length of the CDR3 is 15 residues.

The chain links TRBV27 to TRBJ2-2; 12 bases are a match to TRBD1. The germline V gene encodes CDR1 MNHEY and CDR2 SMNVEV (reference sequence). CDR3 length equals 16 residues. The V gene end was trimmed by 3 bases and the J gene end by 8 bases; junction bases not matched to a gene: 7. CDR3 bases: TGTGCCAGCAGTTTCGGGACAGGGGGCCACCATGGGGAGCTGTTTTTT. It encodes CASSFGTGGHHGELFF.

Note on this clone: Sequence at one end of the junction differs from germline and may be a read error. V gene TRBV12-3 or TRBV12-4 combines with J gene TRBJ2-3, with a possible D match to TRBD2 (6 bases). The length of the CDR3 is 12 residues. The CDR3 bases are TGTGCCAGCAGTTTAGACCTAGCGCGACTCGGCTTT. Protein product: CASSLDLARLGF.

To note about this clone: Other DNA sequences in this specimen translate into the identical CDR3. This chain joins TRBV18 and TRBJ2-3, with D unresolved. V lost 3 bases and J lost 6, with 4 bases in between. From germline, CDR1 is KGHSH and CDR2 LQKENI. The CDR3 is 11 amino acids. The CDR3 here is CASSPEDTQYF. The CDR3 DNA sequence: TGTGCCAGCTCACCGGAGGATACGCAGTATTTT.